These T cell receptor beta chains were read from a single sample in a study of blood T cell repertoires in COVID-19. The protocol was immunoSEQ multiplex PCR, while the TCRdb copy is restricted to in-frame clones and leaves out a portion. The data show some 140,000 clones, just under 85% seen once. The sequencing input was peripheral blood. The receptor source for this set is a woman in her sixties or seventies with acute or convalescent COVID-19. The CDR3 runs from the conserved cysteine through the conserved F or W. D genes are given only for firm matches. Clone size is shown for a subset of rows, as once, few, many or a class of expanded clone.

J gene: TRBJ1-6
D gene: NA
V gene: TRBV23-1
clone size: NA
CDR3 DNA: TGCGCCAGCAGTCAACCGGGAGCCCCGACTAATTCACCCCTCCACTTT
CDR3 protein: CASSQPGAPTNSPLHF

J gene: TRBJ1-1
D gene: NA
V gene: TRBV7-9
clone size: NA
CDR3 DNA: TGTGCCAGCAACTTAAACAGAGTCTTGAACACTGAAGCTTTCTTT
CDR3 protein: CASNLNRVLNTEAFF

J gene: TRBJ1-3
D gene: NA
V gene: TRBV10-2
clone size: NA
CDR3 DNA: TGCGCCAGCAGTGGACAGCACCTCTCTGGAAACACCATATATTTT
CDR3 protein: CASSGQHLSGNTIYF

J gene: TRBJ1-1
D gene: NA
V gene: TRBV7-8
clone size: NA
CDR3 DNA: TGTGCCAGCAGCTTAGGGGCGGGTTACGCGGTTACTGAAGCTTTCTTT
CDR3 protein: CASSLGAGYAVTEAFF

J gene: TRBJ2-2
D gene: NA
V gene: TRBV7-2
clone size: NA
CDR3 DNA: TGTGCCAGCAGCGCTACCCGACTGTACGGGGAGCTGTTTTTT
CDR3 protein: CASSATRLYGELFF

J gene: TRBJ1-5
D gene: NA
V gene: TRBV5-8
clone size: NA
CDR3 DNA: TGTGCCAGCAGCTCGGAGCGGGGGCAGCCCCAGCATTTT
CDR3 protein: CASSSERGQPQHF

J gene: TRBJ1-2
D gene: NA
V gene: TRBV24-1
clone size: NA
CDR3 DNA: TGTGCCACCAGTGATTTTATAGGCGGCGGCTACACCTTC
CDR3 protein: CATSDFIGGGYTF

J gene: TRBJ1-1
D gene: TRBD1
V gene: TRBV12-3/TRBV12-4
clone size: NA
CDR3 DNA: TGTGCCAGCAGCAGGGGGAGCACTGAAGCTTTCTTT
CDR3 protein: CASSRGSTEAFF

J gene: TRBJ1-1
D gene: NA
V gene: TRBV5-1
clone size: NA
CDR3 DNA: TGCGCCAGCAACAAGGTGACAGACGAGATGACTGAAGCTTTCTTT
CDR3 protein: CASNKVTDEMTEAFF

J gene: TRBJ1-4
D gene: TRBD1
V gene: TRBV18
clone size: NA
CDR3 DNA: TGTGCCAGCTCGACATCCGCCGGGACAGGGGGTGAAGAACTGTTTTTT
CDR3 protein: CASSTSAGTGGEELFF

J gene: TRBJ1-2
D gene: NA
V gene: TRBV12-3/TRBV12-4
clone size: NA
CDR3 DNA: TGTGCCAGCAGTTTAGACAGCTACTATGGCTACACCTTC
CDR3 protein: CASSLDSYYGYTF

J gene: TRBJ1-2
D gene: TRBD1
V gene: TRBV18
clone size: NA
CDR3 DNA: TGTGCCAGCTCACCACCCGGGCAAACAGGGGGCAGCGGCTACACCTTC
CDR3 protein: CASSPPGQTGGSGYTF

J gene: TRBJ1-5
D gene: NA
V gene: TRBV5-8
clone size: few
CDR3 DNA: TGTGCCAGCAGCTTGAAAGGGGTTCAGCCCCAGCATTTT
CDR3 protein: CASSLKGVQPQHF

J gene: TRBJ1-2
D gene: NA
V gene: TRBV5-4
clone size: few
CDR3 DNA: TGTGCCAGCAGCTATCCGGGATCAGCTCATTTCGAGTTC
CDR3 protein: CASSYPGSAHFEF

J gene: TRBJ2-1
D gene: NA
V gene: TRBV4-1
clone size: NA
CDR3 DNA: TGCGCCAGCAGCCAGACCCCGGGGAATGAGCAGTTCTTC
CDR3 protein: CASSQTPGNEQFF

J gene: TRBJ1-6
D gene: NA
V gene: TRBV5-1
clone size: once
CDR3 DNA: TGCGCCAGCAGCCAACCTCGGGTCGATTCACCCCTCCACTTT
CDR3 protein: CASSQPRVDSPLHF

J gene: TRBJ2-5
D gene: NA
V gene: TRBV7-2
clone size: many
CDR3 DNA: TGTGCCAGCAGCTTATCCTCTTTGAGAGAGACCCAGTACTTC
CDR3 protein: CASSLSSLRETQYF

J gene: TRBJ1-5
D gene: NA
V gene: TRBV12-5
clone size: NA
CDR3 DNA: TGTGCTAGTGGTTTGGGTGTCAATAGCAATCAGCCCCAGCATTTT
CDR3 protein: CASGLGVNSNQPQHF

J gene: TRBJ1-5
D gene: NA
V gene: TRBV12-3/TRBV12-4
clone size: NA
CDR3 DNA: TGTGCCAGCACCGCGGGGGCCAAGCCCCAGCATTTT
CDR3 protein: CASTAGAKPQHF

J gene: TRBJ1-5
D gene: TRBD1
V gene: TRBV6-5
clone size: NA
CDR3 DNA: TGTGCCAGCAGCCGACAGGGGCTGGTGGGTCAGCCCCAGCATTTT
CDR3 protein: CASSRQGLVGQPQHF

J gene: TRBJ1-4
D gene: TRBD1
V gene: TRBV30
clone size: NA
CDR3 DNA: TGTGCCTGGAGTAAGCGCGGGACAGATAATGAAAAACTGTTTTTT
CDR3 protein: CAWSKRGTDNEKLFF